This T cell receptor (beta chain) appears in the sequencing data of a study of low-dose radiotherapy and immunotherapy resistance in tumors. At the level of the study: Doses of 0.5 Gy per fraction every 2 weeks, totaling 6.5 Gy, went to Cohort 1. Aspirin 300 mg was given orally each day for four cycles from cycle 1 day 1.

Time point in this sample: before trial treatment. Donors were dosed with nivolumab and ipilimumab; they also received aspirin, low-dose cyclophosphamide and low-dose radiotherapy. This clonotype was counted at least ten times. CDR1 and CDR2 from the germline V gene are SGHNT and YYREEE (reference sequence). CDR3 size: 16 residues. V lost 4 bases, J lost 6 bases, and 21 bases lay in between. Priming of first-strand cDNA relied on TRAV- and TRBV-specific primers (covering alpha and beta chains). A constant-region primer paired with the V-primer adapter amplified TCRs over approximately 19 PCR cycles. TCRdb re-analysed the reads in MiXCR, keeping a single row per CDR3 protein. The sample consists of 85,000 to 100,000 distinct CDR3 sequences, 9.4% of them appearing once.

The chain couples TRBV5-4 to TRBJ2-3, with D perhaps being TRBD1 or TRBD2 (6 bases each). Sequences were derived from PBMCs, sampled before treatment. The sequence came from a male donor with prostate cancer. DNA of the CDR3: TGTGCCAGCAGCCGGGGGCGGACTTCGTTCGGGGATACGCAGTATTTT. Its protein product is CASSRGRTSFGDTQYF.